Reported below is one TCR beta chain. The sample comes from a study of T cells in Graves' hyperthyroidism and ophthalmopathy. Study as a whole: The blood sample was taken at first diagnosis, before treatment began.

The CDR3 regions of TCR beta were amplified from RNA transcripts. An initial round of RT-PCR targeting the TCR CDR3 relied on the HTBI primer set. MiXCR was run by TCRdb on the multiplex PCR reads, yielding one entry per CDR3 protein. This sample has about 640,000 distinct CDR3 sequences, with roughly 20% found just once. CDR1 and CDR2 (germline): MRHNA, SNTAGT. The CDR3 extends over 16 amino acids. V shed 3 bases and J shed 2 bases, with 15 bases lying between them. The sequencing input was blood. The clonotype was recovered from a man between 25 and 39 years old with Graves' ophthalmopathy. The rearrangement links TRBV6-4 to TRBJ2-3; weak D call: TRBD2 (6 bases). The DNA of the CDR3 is TGTGCCAGCAGTGAATGGCCGGGGGATGACACAGATACGCAGTATTTT. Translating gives CASSEWPGDDTDTQYF.